This TCR beta chain was documented in a study of T-cell reconstitution after alpha-beta-depleted transplantation in children. This CDR3 has 14 amino acids. V dropped 3 bases and J dropped 3 bases, with 11 bases sitting between them. CDR1 is KGHSH, CDR2 LQKENI, per germline. Ten or more counts support this clonotype. A library of TCRbeta sequences, prepared with unique molecular identifiers, was generated. TCRdb analysed the PCR reads with MiXCR anew, one entry per CDR3 protein. Of under 140,000 distinct CDR3 sequences listed, about a tenth were seen once; the top ten hold 8% to 9.5%. V gene TRBV18 combines with J gene TRBJ2-5, with D perhaps matching TRBD2 (5 bases). The sample consisted of PBMCs from the stem cell graft donor, taken from the stem cell graft. The sequence was obtained from a human donor who donated a stem cell graft to a child with acute lymphoblastic leukemia. The CDR3: CASSPYNGEETQYF. The CDR3 bases are TGTGCCAGCTCACCTTACAACGGGGAAGAGACCCAGTACTTC.